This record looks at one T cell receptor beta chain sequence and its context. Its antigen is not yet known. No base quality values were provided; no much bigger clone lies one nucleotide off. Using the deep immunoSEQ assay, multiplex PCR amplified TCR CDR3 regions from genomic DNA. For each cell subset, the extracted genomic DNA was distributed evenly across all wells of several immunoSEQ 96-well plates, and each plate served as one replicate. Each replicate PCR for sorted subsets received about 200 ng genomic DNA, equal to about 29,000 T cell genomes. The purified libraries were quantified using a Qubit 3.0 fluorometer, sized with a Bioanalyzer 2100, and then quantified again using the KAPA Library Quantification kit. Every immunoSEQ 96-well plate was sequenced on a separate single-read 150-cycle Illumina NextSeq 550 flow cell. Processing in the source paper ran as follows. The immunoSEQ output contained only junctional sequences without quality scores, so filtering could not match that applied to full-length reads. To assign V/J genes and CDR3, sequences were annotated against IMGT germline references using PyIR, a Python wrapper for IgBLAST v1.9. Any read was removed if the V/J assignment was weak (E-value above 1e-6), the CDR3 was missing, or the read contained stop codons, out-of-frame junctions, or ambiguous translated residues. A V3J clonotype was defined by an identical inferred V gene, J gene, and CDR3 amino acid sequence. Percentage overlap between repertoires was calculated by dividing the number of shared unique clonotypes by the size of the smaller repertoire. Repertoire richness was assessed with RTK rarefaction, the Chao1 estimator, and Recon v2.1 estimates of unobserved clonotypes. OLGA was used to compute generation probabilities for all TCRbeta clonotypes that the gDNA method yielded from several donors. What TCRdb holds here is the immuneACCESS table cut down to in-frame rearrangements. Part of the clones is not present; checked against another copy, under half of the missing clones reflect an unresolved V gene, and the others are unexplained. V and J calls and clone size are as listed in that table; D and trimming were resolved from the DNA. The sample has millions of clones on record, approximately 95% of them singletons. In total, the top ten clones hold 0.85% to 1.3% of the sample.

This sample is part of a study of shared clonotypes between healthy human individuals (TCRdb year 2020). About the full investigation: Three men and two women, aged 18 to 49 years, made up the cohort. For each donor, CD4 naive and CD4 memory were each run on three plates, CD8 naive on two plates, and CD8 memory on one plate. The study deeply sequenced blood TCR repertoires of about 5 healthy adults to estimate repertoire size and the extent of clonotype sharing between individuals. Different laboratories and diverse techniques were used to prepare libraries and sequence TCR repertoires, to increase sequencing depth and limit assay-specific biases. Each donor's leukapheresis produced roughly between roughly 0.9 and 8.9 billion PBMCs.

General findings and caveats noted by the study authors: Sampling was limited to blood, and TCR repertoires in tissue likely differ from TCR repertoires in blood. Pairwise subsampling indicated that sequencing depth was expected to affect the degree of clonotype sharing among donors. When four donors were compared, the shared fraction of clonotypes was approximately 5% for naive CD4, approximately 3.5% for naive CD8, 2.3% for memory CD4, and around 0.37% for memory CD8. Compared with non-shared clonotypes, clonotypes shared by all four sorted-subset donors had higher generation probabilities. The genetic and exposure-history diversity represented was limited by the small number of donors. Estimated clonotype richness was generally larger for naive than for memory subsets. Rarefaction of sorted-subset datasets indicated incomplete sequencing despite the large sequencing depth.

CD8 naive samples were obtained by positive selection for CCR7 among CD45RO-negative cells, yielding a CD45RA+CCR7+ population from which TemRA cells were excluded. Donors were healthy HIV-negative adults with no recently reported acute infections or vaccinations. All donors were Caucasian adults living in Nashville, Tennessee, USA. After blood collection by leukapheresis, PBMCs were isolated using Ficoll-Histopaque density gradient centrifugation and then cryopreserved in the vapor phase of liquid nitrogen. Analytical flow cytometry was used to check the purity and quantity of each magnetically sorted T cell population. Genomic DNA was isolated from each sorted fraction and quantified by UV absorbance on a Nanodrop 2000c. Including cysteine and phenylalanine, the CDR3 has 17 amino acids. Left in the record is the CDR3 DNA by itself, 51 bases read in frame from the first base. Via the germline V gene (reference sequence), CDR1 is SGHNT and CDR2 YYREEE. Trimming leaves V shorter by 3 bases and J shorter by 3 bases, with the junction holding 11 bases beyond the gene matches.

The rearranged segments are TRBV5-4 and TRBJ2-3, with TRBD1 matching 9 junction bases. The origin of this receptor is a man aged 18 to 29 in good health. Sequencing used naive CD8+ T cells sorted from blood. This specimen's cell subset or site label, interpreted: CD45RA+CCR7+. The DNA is TGTGCCAGCAGCTCCATGACCGGGACAGGGTTAACAGATACGCAGTATTTT. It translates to CASSSMTGTGLTDTQYF.